The present T cell receptor beta chain was sequenced within a study of OX40 agonist ivuxolimab in advanced cancers. V lost 4 bases to trimming and J lost 3 bases, with 7 bases between them. CDR1 SEHNR and CDR2 FQNEAQ come from the germline V gene (reference sequence). This CDR3 spans 14 amino acids. This table comes from immunoSEQ multiplex PCR, and its TCRdb copy is limited to in-frame clones, with some not included. Among tens of thousands of clones listed, more than 70% were seen once. This sequence joins TRBV7-9 and TRBJ1-6, with D possibly being TRBD1 (5 bases). This sequence originates from an adult with an advanced solid tumor such as melanoma, head and neck, liver or kidney cancer. This specimen was CD4+ or CD8+ T cells sorted from blood, taken in a trial of the OX40 agonist ivuxolimab. In DNA, the CDR3 is TGTGCCAGCAGCTATGACAGCTATAATTCACCCCTCCACTTT. Translated, it gives CASSYDSYNSPLHF.